This paragraph covers one TCR beta chain sequence. This CDR3 region has 11 residues. The germline V gene encodes CDR1 MDHEN and CDR2 SYDVKM. Trimming took 5 bases from V and 3 from J, leaving 2 bases between them. This entry belongs to a study of blood T cell repertoires in COVID-19. Across the study: Specimens from acute and convalescent COVID-19 originated in the United States, Italy and Spain. Nucleic acid was either cDNA or gDNA, and it came from T cells, B-cell-depleted T cells, or PBMCs.

In the source study's methods: Reference gene primer amplification gave estimated nucleated cell counts. Only in-frame clones appear in the TCRdb table, and some are missing; sequencing was by immunoSEQ multiplex PCR. For V, J and clone size, that table is used; D and trimming come from the DNA. The data contain about 310,000 clones, about 91% of them singletons. The source of this sequence is a woman aged 18-35 years who had recovered from COVID-19. The sample was PBMCs or T cells enriched from blood (not recorded which). The chain carries TRBV28 and TRBJ2-1, with D unresolved. The CDR3 loop reads CASSLYNEQFF. The CDR3 region has the DNA TGTGCCAGCAGTCTCTACAATGAGCAGTTCTTC.